The rows below give T cell receptor beta chains drawn from one sample of a study of CD8 T cells in Susac syndrome. TCRdb called the immunoSEQ multiplex PCR reads again in MiXCR, with one record for every CDR3 protein. This table has around 230,000 distinct CDR3 sequences, about 95% appearing once. The sequenced sample consisted of CD4+ T cells from PBMCs. The receptors come from a human donor with multiple sclerosis. The CDR3 runs from the conserved cysteine through the conserved F or W. D genes are given only for firm matches. A row's size may be missing; if present it is once, few, many or a size class.

CDR3 length: 13
D gene: .
J gene: TRBJ2-1
clone size: .
V gene: TRBV11-1
CDR3 DNA: TGTGCCAGCGGGGTTAGCTCCTACAATGAGCAGTTCTTC
CDR3 protein: CASGVSSYNEQFF

CDR3 length: 14
D gene: .
J gene: TRBJ1-2
clone size: .
V gene: TRBV30
CDR3 DNA: TGTGCCTGGAGTTCACTGAGGGGTGCCTATGGCTACACCTTC
CDR3 protein: CAWSSLRGAYGYTF

CDR3 length: 14
D gene: .
J gene: TRBJ2-2
clone size: .
V gene: TRBV2
CDR3 DNA: TGTGCCAGCAGTCAGAGCGAGAACACCGGGGAGCTGTTTTTT
CDR3 protein: CASSQSENTGELFF

CDR3 length: 17
D gene: TRBD2
J gene: TRBJ2-1
clone size: .
V gene: TRBV3-1
CDR3 DNA: TGTGCCAGCAGCCAGACCACTAGCGGGAGGGCCCCCAATGAGCAGTTCTTC
CDR3 protein: CASSQTTSGRAPNEQFF

CDR3 length: 12
D gene: .
J gene: TRBJ1-4
clone size: once
V gene: TRBV18
CDR3 DNA: TGTGCCAGCTCACCAGCCGGGAAGGCACTGTTTTTT
CDR3 protein: CASSPAGKALFF

CDR3 length: 17
D gene: TRBD2
J gene: TRBJ2-1
clone size: .
V gene: TRBV29-1
CDR3 DNA: TGCAGCGCCCGGGGACTAGCGGGAGGGCCCAGGAACAATGAGCAGTTCTTC
CDR3 protein: CSARGLAGGPRNNEQFF

CDR3 length: 13
D gene: .
J gene: TRBJ1-5
clone size: .
V gene: TRBV29-1
CDR3 DNA: TGCAGCGTTGGAGACGGCGGTAGGCAGCCCCAGCATTTT
CDR3 protein: CSVGDGGRQPQHF

CDR3 length: 14
D gene: .
J gene: TRBJ1-2
clone size: .
V gene: TRBV15
CDR3 DNA: TGTGCCACCAGCAGAGATCGGCAGAACTATGGCTACACCTTC
CDR3 protein: CATSRDRQNYGYTF

CDR3 length: 13
D gene: .
J gene: TRBJ1-2
clone size: .
V gene: TRBV27
CDR3 DNA: TGTGCCAGCAGTTTGCATAAAAACTATGGCTACACCTTC
CDR3 protein: CASSLHKNYGYTF

CDR3 length: 15
D gene: .
J gene: TRBJ2-1
clone size: .
V gene: TRBV27
CDR3 DNA: TGTGCCAGCAGTCCTAGACAGACCTTCATGGATGAGCAGTTCTTC
CDR3 protein: CASSPRQTFMDEQFF

CDR3 length: 18
D gene: TRBD1
J gene: TRBJ1-6
clone size: .
V gene: TRBV3-1
CDR3 DNA: TGTGCCAGCAGCCAAGACCTGACCGGGACAGGGAGGAATTCACCCCTCCACTTT
CDR3 protein: CASSQDLTGTGRNSPLHF

CDR3 length: 15
D gene: TRBD1
J gene: TRBJ2-7
clone size: .
V gene: TRBV15
CDR3 DNA: TGTGCCACCAGCAGAGTGAGGACAGGGCCCTACGAGCAGTACTTC
CDR3 protein: CATSRVRTGPYEQYF

CDR3 length: 14
D gene: .
J gene: TRBJ1-5
clone size: .
V gene: TRBV28
CDR3 DNA: TGTGCCAGCAGTTTATCACCAGGGAGGCAGCCCCAGCATTTT
CDR3 protein: CASSLSPGRQPQHF

CDR3 length: 16
D gene: TRBD2
J gene: TRBJ2-1
clone size: .
V gene: TRBV7-9
CDR3 DNA: TGTGCCAGCAGCTTACCCGGACGTGCGGGAGGGTATGAGCAGTTCTTC
CDR3 protein: CASSLPGRAGGYEQFF

CDR3 length: 16
D gene: TRBD2
J gene: TRBJ2-3
clone size: .
V gene: TRBV12-3/TRBV12-4
CDR3 DNA: TGTGCCAGCAGTTTGACCTCGGGAGGGGCCGCAGATACGCAGTATTTT
CDR3 protein: CASSLTSGGAADTQYF

CDR3 length: 12
D gene: .
J gene: TRBJ2-1
clone size: .
V gene: TRBV5-6
CDR3 DNA: TGTGCCAGCAGCTTGGCTAGGGGGGCCCCGTTCTTC
CDR3 protein: CASSLARGAPFF

CDR3 length: 15
D gene: TRBD1
J gene: TRBJ1-2
clone size: .
V gene: TRBV4-1
CDR3 DNA: TGCGCCAGCAGCCAAGCTGGGGAGGGGGCCTATGGCTACACCTTC
CDR3 protein: CASSQAGEGAYGYTF

CDR3 length: 13
D gene: .
J gene: TRBJ2-1
clone size: .
V gene: TRBV30
CDR3 DNA: TGTGCCTGGAGTAGAACTACATACAATGAGCAGTTCTTC
CDR3 protein: CAWSRTTYNEQFF

CDR3 length: 14
D gene: .
J gene: TRBJ1-2
clone size: .
V gene: TRBV7-2
CDR3 DNA: TGTGCCAGCAGCTTAGGACAGGTCGGTCGGGGCTACACCTTC
CDR3 protein: CASSLGQVGRGYTF

CDR3 length: 17
D gene: .
J gene: TRBJ1-6
clone size: .
V gene: TRBV14
CDR3 DNA: TGTGCCAGCAGCCAAGGTCACAGGTCCTCATATAATTCACCCCTCCACTTT
CDR3 protein: CASSQGHRSSYNSPLHF

CDR3 length: 15
D gene: .
J gene: TRBJ2-3
clone size: .
V gene: TRBV25-1
CDR3 DNA: TGTGCCAGCAGTGAATTTCGACAACTTACAGATACGCAGTATTTT
CDR3 protein: CASSEFRQLTDTQYF

CDR3 length: 16
D gene: .
J gene: TRBJ2-2
clone size: .
V gene: TRBV11-2
CDR3 DNA: TGTGCCAGCAGCTCATCGCAGGGTTATTACACCGGGGAGCTGTTTTTT
CDR3 protein: CASSSSQGYYTGELFF

CDR3 length: 14
D gene: .
J gene: TRBJ2-1
clone size: .
V gene: TRBV29-1
CDR3 DNA: TGCAGCGTTGAAAAAGGAAAGGCCTACAATGAGCAGTTCTTC
CDR3 protein: CSVEKGKAYNEQFF

CDR3 length: 14
D gene: .
J gene: TRBJ1-1
clone size: .
V gene: TRBV3-1
CDR3 DNA: TGTGCCAGCAGCCAAGAGGAGGTGGGGGGTGAAGCTTTCTTT
CDR3 protein: CASSQEEVGGEAFF

CDR3 length: 11
D gene: .
J gene: TRBJ1-2
clone size: .
V gene: TRBV20-1
CDR3 DNA: TGCAGTGCTTTTGGGGTCGATGGCTACACCTTC
CDR3 protein: CSAFGVDGYTF

CDR3 length: 13
D gene: .
J gene: TRBJ1-5
clone size: .
V gene: TRBV9
CDR3 DNA: TGTGCCAGCAGCCCCGAGGGAAATCAGCCCCAGCATTTT
CDR3 protein: CASSPEGNQPQHF

CDR3 length: 14
D gene: TRBD1
J gene: TRBJ1-5
clone size: .
V gene: TRBV15
CDR3 DNA: TGTGCCACCAGCAACCGGGACAGGGTCGGGCCCCAGCATTTT
CDR3 protein: CATSNRDRVGPQHF

CDR3 length: 16
D gene: .
J gene: TRBJ1-1
clone size: .
V gene: TRBV6-1
CDR3 DNA: TGTGCCAGCAGGGTCAGCGTAGTGTCGTTAGTGACTGAAGCTTTCTTT
CDR3 protein: CASRVSVVSLVTEAFF

CDR3 length: 14
D gene: .
J gene: TRBJ1-1
clone size: .
V gene: TRBV4-1
CDR3 DNA: TGCGCCAGCAGCCACCCCATAGGGAACACTGAAGCTTTCTTT
CDR3 protein: CASSHPIGNTEAFF

CDR3 length: 16
D gene: .
J gene: TRBJ2-5
clone size: .
V gene: TRBV12-3/TRBV12-4
CDR3 DNA: TGTGCCAGCAGTCATACGGACGGCCACAGCGGAGAGACCCAGTACTTC
CDR3 protein: CASSHTDGHSGETQYF

CDR3 length: 17
D gene: .
J gene: TRBJ2-1
clone size: .
V gene: TRBV7-2
CDR3 DNA: TGTGCCAGCCAGTCCACCGAATCAATGAGGGTTGCCAATGAGCAGTTCTTC
CDR3 protein: CASQSTESMRVANEQFF

CDR3 length: 14
D gene: .
J gene: TRBJ2-5
clone size: .
V gene: TRBV20-1
CDR3 DNA: TGCAGTGCACCTCGTTCAGTCAACCAAGAGACCCAGTACTTC
CDR3 protein: CSAPRSVNQETQYF

CDR3 length: 12
D gene: TRBD1
J gene: TRBJ1-4
clone size: .
V gene: TRBV29-1
CDR3 DNA: TGCAGCGTTCGGGACAGAGGTGAAAAACTGTTTTTT
CDR3 protein: CSVRDRGEKLFF

CDR3 length: 14
D gene: .
J gene: TRBJ2-2
clone size: .
V gene: TRBV5-6
CDR3 DNA: TGTGCCAGCAGCTTGGCAGGGGAGGCCGGGGAGCTGTTTTTT
CDR3 protein: CASSLAGEAGELFF

CDR3 length: 13
D gene: .
J gene: TRBJ2-3
clone size: once
V gene: TRBV9
CDR3 DNA: TGTGCCAGCAGCGTAGAAGCGACAGATACGCAGTATTTT
CDR3 protein: CASSVEATDTQYF

CDR3 length: 12
D gene: .
J gene: TRBJ1-1
clone size: .
V gene: TRBV29-1
CDR3 DNA: TGCAGCGCGATCAGGGGTAGCACTGAAGCTTTCTTT
CDR3 protein: CSAIRGSTEAFF

CDR3 length: 13
D gene: TRBD1
J gene: TRBJ2-3
clone size: .
V gene: TRBV20-1
CDR3 DNA: TGCAGTGCTAGCGACAGGGGCACAGATACGCAGTATTTT
CDR3 protein: CSASDRGTDTQYF

CDR3 length: 20
D gene: TRBD2
J gene: TRBJ2-1
clone size: .
V gene: TRBV20-1
CDR3 DNA: TGCAGTGCTAGATCCCTAAGGGGACTAGCGGGAGGTGTGACCTACAATGAGCAGTTCTTC
CDR3 protein: CSARSLRGLAGGVTYNEQFF

CDR3 length: 15
D gene: .
J gene: TRBJ1-1
clone size: .
V gene: TRBV3-1
CDR3 DNA: TGTGCCAGCAGCTCCTCAACTGCACTGAACACTGAAGCTTTCTTT
CDR3 protein: CASSSSTALNTEAFF

CDR3 length: 14
D gene: TRBD2
J gene: TRBJ2-2
clone size: .
V gene: TRBV3-1
CDR3 DNA: TGTGCCAGCAGCCACCCCCCGGGACTACGGGAGCTGTTTTTT
CDR3 protein: CASSHPPGLRELFF

CDR3 length: 14
D gene: .
J gene: TRBJ2-7
clone size: .
V gene: TRBV3-1
CDR3 DNA: TGTGCCAGCAGCCGCAATCGGGGGTCCTACGAGCAGTACTTC
CDR3 protein: CASSRNRGSYEQYF

CDR3 length: 15
D gene: TRBD1
J gene: TRBJ2-5
clone size: .
V gene: TRBV6-5
CDR3 DNA: TGTGCCAGCAGTCTTCGGCCGACAGGGGAAGAGACCCAGTACTTC
CDR3 protein: CASSLRPTGEETQYF

CDR3 length: 16
D gene: TRBD2
J gene: TRBJ2-1
clone size: .
V gene: TRBV11-2
CDR3 DNA: TGTGCCAGCAGCTTATTGGCTAGCGGGAGTTTGGATGAGCAGTTCTTC
CDR3 protein: CASSLLASGSLDEQFF

CDR3 length: 14
D gene: .
J gene: TRBJ1-3
clone size: .
V gene: TRBV3-1
CDR3 DNA: TGTGCCAGCAGCGCTACATGGTCTGGAAACACCATATATTTT
CDR3 protein: CASSATWSGNTIYF

CDR3 length: 15
D gene: TRBD2
J gene: TRBJ2-3
clone size: .
V gene: TRBV6-5
CDR3 DNA: TGTGCCAGCAACCTAGGGACTACCAGCACAGATACGCAGTATTTT
CDR3 protein: CASNLGTTSTDTQYF

CDR3 length: 13
D gene: TRBD1
J gene: TRBJ1-2
clone size: .
V gene: TRBV15
CDR3 DNA: TGTGCCACCAGCACCGGGACAGCCTATGGCTACACCTTC
CDR3 protein: CATSTGTAYGYTF

CDR3 length: 15
D gene: TRBD2
J gene: TRBJ2-7
clone size: .
V gene: TRBV30
CDR3 DNA: TGTGCCTGGAGTTCCCGGACTAGCGGGACGGACGAGCAGTACTTC
CDR3 protein: CAWSSRTSGTDEQYF

CDR3 length: 11
D gene: .
J gene: TRBJ1-2
clone size: .
V gene: TRBV28
CDR3 DNA: TGTGCCAGCAGTGCTGACTATGGCTACACCTTC
CDR3 protein: CASSADYGYTF

CDR3 length: 15
D gene: TRBD1
J gene: TRBJ2-7
clone size: .
V gene: TRBV27
CDR3 DNA: TGTGCCAGCCTTTCTCCGGGACAGGGAACTTACGAGCAGTACTTC
CDR3 protein: CASLSPGQGTYEQYF

CDR3 length: 14
D gene: .
J gene: TRBJ1-2
clone size: .
V gene: TRBV12-3/TRBV12-4
CDR3 DNA: TGTGCCATCTCGTCTGGGGGGATTAACTATGGCTACACCTTC
CDR3 protein: CAISSGGINYGYTF

CDR3 length: 14
D gene: TRBD2
J gene: TRBJ2-1
clone size: .
V gene: TRBV9
CDR3 DNA: TGTGCCAGCAGCTCGACTAGCGGGAGGGGTGAGCAGTTCTTC
CDR3 protein: CASSSTSGRGEQFF